One and the same sample provided the 12 T cell receptor beta chains below, sequenced in a study of identical twins' blood T cells. TCRdb independently ran MiXCR on the 5' RACE reads; one entry per CDR3 protein. The sample has 400,000 or so distinct CDR3 sequences; over 25% are singletons. The sequencing sample was made of PBMCs. All receptors come from a woman aged 18 to 55 in good health.

CDR3 sequence reads: CSVPGTQGTGELFF. The DNA of the CDR3 is TGCAGCGTTCCTGGGACACAGGGGACCGGGGAGCTGTTTTTT. The chain uses TRBV29-1 and TRBJ2-2, with 7 bases matching TRBD1. Germline CDR1 SQVTM, CDR2 ANQGSEA. V shed 5 bases, J shed 5 bases, and the junction held 8 bases outside the gene matches. The length of the CDR3 is 14 residues.

V gene TRBV27 combines with J gene TRBJ2-2; D not certain. Per germline, CDR1 MNHEY and CDR2 SMNVEV (reference sequence). This CDR3 spans 14 amino acids. Trimming took 4 bases from V and 4 from J, leaving 10 bases between them. CDR3 amino acids: CASSSRMATGELFF. The CDR3 DNA is TGTGCCAGCAGTTCCAGGATGGCCACCGGGGAGCTGTTTTTT.

In its sample, this clonotype was seen a few times. The rearrangement links TRBV6-5 to TRBJ2-7; 7 bases agree with TRBD1. J was trimmed by 3 bases and V by 6 bases; bases with no gene match: 11. The CDR3 is made up of 15 amino acids. In germline, CDR1 is MNHEY, CDR2 SVGAGI. CDR3 region: CASRVYRGGFYEQYF. The CDR3 nucleotides read TGTGCCAGCAGGGTCTACAGGGGCGGATTCTACGAGCAGTACTTC.

This rearrangement joins TRBV4-3 to TRBJ1-1; D not certain. This CDR3 contains 14 residues. With 0 bases removed from V and 8 bases from J, the gap between germline ends came to 13 bases. The V gene's germline CDR1 is LGHNA and CDR2 YSLEER. As DNA, the CDR3 is TGCGCCAGCAGCCAAGATCCCGGGCAGCGAGAAGCTTTCTTT. It yields the protein CASSQDPGQREAFF.

This clonotype showed up just a few times. V gene TRBV20-1 combines with J gene TRBJ2-1; the match to TRBD2 covers 13 bases. The germline gives CDR1 DFQATT, CDR2 SNEGSKA (reference sequence). The CDR3 consists of 16 residues. J was trimmed by 6 bases and V by 2 bases; bases with no gene match: 7. The CDR3 reads CSARSGLAGAGNEQFF. DNA for the CDR3: TGCAGTGCTAGAAGCGGACTAGCGGGAGCGGGCAATGAGCAGTTCTTC.

The sample holds one count of this clonotype. One end of the junction is discordant with germline, which a read error may explain. The chain uses TRBV20-1 and TRBJ1-1, with TRBD1 matching 7 bases. CDR1 and CDR2 (germline): DFQATT, SNEGSKA (reference sequence). The CDR3 spans 14 residues. This chain's CDR3 is CSGEGQLMNIEAFF. DNA for the CDR3: TGCAGTGGAGAGGGACAGTTAATGAACATTGAAGCTTTCTTT.

The chain recombines TRBV20-1 with TRBJ2-1, with TRBD1 identical over 9 bases. CDR3 length: 14 amino acids. The ends lost 5 bases at V and 4 bases at J; junction bases unmatched: 6. CDR1 and CDR2 from the germline V gene are DFQATT and SNEGSKA (reference sequence). The CDR3 region is CSARDRVFYNEQFF. In nucleotides, the CDR3 is TGCAGTGCTCGGGACAGGGTCTTTTACAATGAGCAGTTCTTC.

In this sample, this clonotype turned up a few times. The rearrangement links TRBV29-1 to TRBJ1-2; a weak D match, TRBD1 (5 bases). The CDR3 runs to 10 residues. V was clipped by 6 bases and J by 8 bases, with 10 bases between them. The germline V gene has CDR1 SQVTM and CDR2 ANQGSEA. The chain's CDR3 is CSVEGHGYTF. CDR3 sequence (DNA): TGCAGCGTCGAGGGGCACGGCTACACCTTC.

This clonotype appeared many times. This rearrangement joins TRBV4-2 to TRBJ2-1; 7 positions match TRBD1. This CDR3 region has 14 residues. Trimming cost V 4 bases and J 5 bases; bases outside gene matches: 5. The V gene's germline CDR1 is LGHNA and CDR2 YNFKEQ. The CDR3 reads CASSPGTENNEQFF. In DNA, the CDR3 is TGTGCCAGCAGCCCCGGGACAGAGAACAATGAGCAGTTCTTC.

This clonotype has only a few counts. V and J are TRBV7-8 and TRBJ1-4; D may be TRBD1 (5 bases). Trimming pared 5 bases from V and 4 bases from J, leaving 14 bases between. The CDR3 has 15 amino acids. In germline, CDR1 is SGHVS, CDR2 FQNEAQ. CDR3 region: CASSKPGRSNEKLFF. DNA for the CDR3: TGTGCCAGCAGCAAGCCGGGACGGAGTAATGAAAAACTGTTTTTT.

The chain joins TRBV5-1 to TRBJ1-1; weak D call: TRBD1 (6 bases). Per germline, CDR1 SGHRS and CDR2 YFSETQ. V was clipped by 0 bases and J by 4 bases, with 13 bases between them. The CDR3 length is 15 residues. The CDR3 DNA follows: TGCGCCAGCAGCTTGGGAGGGGGGCTGAGCACTGAAGCTTTCTTT. This codes for CASSLGGGLSTEAFF.

This clonotype has at least ten counts. The V and J genes are TRBV29-1 and TRBJ1-3; D is uncertain. Trimming took 4 bases from V and 0 from J, leaving 13 bases between them. The CDR3 totals 15 residues. In germline, CDR1 is SQVTM, CDR2 ANQGSEA. CDR3 bases: TGCAGCGTTGTAACAGCCGAGAGCTCTGGAAACACCATATATTTT. Translation: CSVVTAESSGNTIYF. The full variable domain, in which reference TRBV29-1 and TRBJ1-3 provide the parts outside the CDR3, is SAVISQKPSRDICQRGTSLTIQCQVDSQVTMMFWYRQQPGQSLTLIATANQGSEATYESGFVIDKFPISRPNLTFSTLTVSNMSPEDSSIYLCSVVTAESSGNTIYFGEGSWLTVV.